This T cell receptor (beta chain) was obtained from a study of early stage breast cancer tumors. The wider study: Most invasive tumors, about 70% of the 16, were ER+/PR+/HER2-.

Each sample had two DNA replicates, approximately 0.5 ug blood or around 1.6 ug tissue. The protocol was immunoSEQ multiplex PCR, while the TCRdb copy is restricted to in-frame clones and leaves out a portion. The sample contains some 30,000 clones, approximately 85% of which appear only once. V shed 4 bases and J 1 base; nucleotides not matched to a gene: 4. There are 16 residues in the CDR3. Per germline, CDR1 LNHNV and CDR2 YYDKDF (reference sequence). The receptor's source is a person between 45 and 65 years old with breast cancer. Source material: blood. The V gene is TRBV15, the J gene TRBJ1-6, with TRBD1 matching over 7 bases. As DNA, the CDR3 is TGTGCCACCAGCATCAACAGGGGATCCTATAATTCACCCCTCCACTTT. Amino acid sequence: CATSINRGSYNSPLHF.